Sequencing of this TCR beta chain was carried out in a study of blood T cell repertoires in COVID-19 (dated by TCRdb to between 2020 and 2021). About the study as a whole: Samples covering the acute and convalescent phases of COVID-19 were provided by collaborators in the United States, Italy and Spain. The material from the prospective study consisted of cDNA or gDNA derived from T cells, B-cell-depleted T cells, or PBMCs. Subjects who had been exposed to COVID-19, were actively infected with it, or had recovered from it provided the deeply sampled blood TCRbeta repertoires that made up the dataset. The repertoires were released in a freely available public database intended as a resource for research on the immune response to SARS-CoV-2. The samples were drawn from two sources: the first 160 participants of the ongoing ImmuneRACE study, and 1,254 subjects contributed by 6 global collaborators. Nearly every sample came with metadata listing a de-identified subject ID, COVID-19 status, age in years and sex. HLA class I and class II types, where available, came from metadata supplied by the sample provider rather than from assay-based typing. The investigation overall reported the following: The amount of clinical and demographic metadata varied by source and participant and was provided uncurated.

TCRbeta CDR3 regions were amplified from genomic DNA by means of the immunoSEQ Assay, a bias-controlled multiplex PCR. In the paper's pipeline: The number of nucleated cells in each sample was estimated from the amplification of reference gene primers within the assay. To quantify the absolute abundance of each unique TCRbeta CDR3 rearrangement, sequence reads were collapsed and filtered. For each sample, productive Simpson clonality was calculated as the square root of Simpson's diversity index over productive rearrangements. This is the immuneACCESS table as TCRdb keeps it, with only in-frame sequences that have V and J called. A part of the clones is gone; compared with another copy, unresolved V genes explain less than half, and the rest is unexplained. For V, J and clone size, that table is used; D and trimming come from the DNA. Here the sample has about 160,000 clones; about 85% occur a single time. The ten largest make up about 0.95% of the sample.

Each collaborating institution followed its own protocols to collect whole blood in K2EDTA tubes. For TCRbeta analysis, collaborators shipped samples as frozen whole blood, isolated PBMCs, or DNA extracted from either of those sample types. As regards this clone: The antigen it binds to is not known. Per-base quality was not reported, and no clone a single base away is much larger than it.

The CDR3 has 14 amino acids, counting the end cysteine and phenylalanine. CDR3 DNA only is kept here, 42 bases in frame from base 1. The germline V gene sets CDR1 to MDHEN and CDR2 to SYDVKM. Trimming accounts for 1 base at V and 7 bases at J, while the number of junction bases matched to no gene is 6. The sequence joins TRBV28 to TRBJ2-7; 8 of the junction bases match TRBD2. The sample was peripheral blood. The sequence was obtained from a man in his forties with acute or convalescent COVID-19. The bases are TGTGCCAGCAGTTTATCCGGACTAGCTGGGGAGCAGTACTTC. It encodes CASSLSGLAGEQYF.